This T cell receptor beta chain was profiled in a study of cytomegalovirus exposure and HLA in healthy donors. The repertoire was sequenced with immunoSEQ multiplex PCR; TCRdb's copy has only in-frame clones and lacks some. The data contain roughly 330,000 clones, approximately 90% of them seen just once; the ten biggest clones take up more than 0.9%. Study-level results: A few CMV-associated chains proved CMV antigen-specific in vitro.

With respect to this clone: Its antigen is still unknown.

The CDR3 has 12 amino acids. Per germline, CDR1 SGHAT and CDR2 FQDESV (reference sequence). Trimming shortened V by 8 bases and J by 8 bases, and 12 bases separated the two germline ends. This chain uses TRBV11-1 with TRBJ2-2; no reliable D call. Sample: PBMCs. This receptor was identified in a woman aged 30 to 39 in good health and CMV-seropositive. The CDR3 protein is CASAISGGELFF. The CDR3 nucleotides read TGTGCCAGCGCCATATCTGGGGGGGAGCTGTTTTTT.